This T cell receptor beta chain was obtained from a study of early T cells in non-severe SARS-CoV-2 infection. Individual cDNA molecules were tagged with unique molecular identifiers. Using its own MiXCR run on the 5' RACE reads, TCRdb lists one record per CDR3 protein. Among about 54,000 distinct CDR3 sequences listed, about 7.1% were seen once. CDR3 length equals 19 residues. Germline CDR1 and CDR2: LNHDA and SQIVND (reference sequence). V shed 1 base, J shed 0 bases, and the junction held 9 bases outside the gene matches. Sequenced material: whole blood, taken at baseline. This TCR came from an adult who was a healthcare worker with PCR-confirmed SARS-CoV-2 infection or an uninfected control (not recorded which). This chain joins TRBV19 and TRBJ2-1, with 10 nucleotides matching TRBD1. The CDR3, as DNA: TGTGCCAGTAGTATAGCCCGCCTGAGGGACAGGGGCTCCTACAATGAGCAGTTCTTC. The encoded protein is CASSIARLRDRGSYNEQFF.